The rows below give T cell receptor beta chains drawn from one sample of a study of T cell responses to AZD1222 COVID-19 vaccine. Method: immunoSEQ multiplex PCR; TCRdb's copy keeps in-frame clones and lacks some. The profile covers 110,000 to 150,000 clones, with 75% to 90% appearing a single time and approximately 8% taken by the ten largest. The sample was peripheral blood, taken on day 0 of AZD1222 vaccination. These TCRs come from an adult in good health. The CDR3 runs from the conserved cysteine through the conserved F or W. A D gene is named only where the DNA matches it firmly. Not every row has a clone size; where given, it reads once, few, many or a size class.

D	V	size	J	DNA	CDR3
-	TRBV10-3	-	TRBJ1-5	TGTGCCATCAGTGACACCAAGGGGCCCAATCAGCCCCAGCATTTT	CAISDTKGPNQPQHF
-	TRBV27	-	TRBJ1-6	TGTGCCAGCAGTCCGAGGGAGGGGGTTGTTAGTTCACCCCTCCACTTT	CASSPREGVVSSPLHF
-	TRBV11-2	-	TRBJ1-4	TGTGCCAGCAGCCCATTATCCCCCGGCCTCGGGCCTGAAAAACTGTTTTTT	CASSPLSPGLGPEKLFF
-	TRBV28	-	TRBJ1-2	TGTGCCAGCAGAACACCCGCCAGGTCTGGCTATGGCTACACCTTC	CASRTPARSGYGYTF
TRBD2	TRBV29-1	-	TRBJ2-1	TGCAGCGGGCTCGGGACTAGATCCTACAATGAGCAGTTCTTC	CSGLGTRSYNEQFF
-	TRBV18	-	TRBJ1-1	TGTGCCAGCTCATCTGCGGGAGAGAACACTGAAGCTTTCTTT	CASSSAGENTEAFF
-	TRBV18	-	TRBJ1-4	TGTGCCAGCTCAATTGGGGCTCGAAATGAAAAACTGTTTTTT	CASSIGARNEKLFF
-	TRBV6-5	-	TRBJ2-7	TGTGCAATACGAAGGTCGGGAGGGGGCTCAAACGAGCAGTACTTC	CAIRRSGGGSNEQYF
-	TRBV29-1	-	TRBJ1-2	TGCAGCGTTGAGAAAGAGGGTACCTCCTTTGGCTACACCTTC	CSVEKEGTSFGYTF
-	TRBV6-4	-	TRBJ2-3	TGTGCCAGCAGGACAAAAGAAGGGCTAGCGCTCCCGAGTGGCACAGATACGCAGTATTTT	CASRTKEGLALPSGTDTQYF
TRBD1	TRBV5-1	-	TRBJ2-5	TGCGCCAGCAGCGGCCGACCAGGGGGCGATGGGAAGACCCAGTACTTC	CASSGRPGGDGKTQYF
-	TRBV7-9	-	TRBJ2-3	TGTGCCAGCAGCTTAGCCCCCTCCTTGACAGATACGCAGTATTTT	CASSLAPSLTDTQYF
-	TRBV18	once	TRBJ1-3	TGTGCCAGTTCCAGTGGGATCCGCTCTGGAAACACCATATATTTT	CASSSGIRSGNTIYF
-	TRBV18	-	TRBJ1-2	TGTGCCAGCCAGAGTTCAGTTAACTATGGCTACACCTTC	CASQSSVNYGYTF
-	TRBV10-3	-	TRBJ2-7	TGTGCCATCAGTGAGTCTGCAAACGAGCAGTACTTC	CAISESANEQYF
-	TRBV19	-	TRBJ1-3	TGTGCCAGTAGTATGTTGGACACAGGAAACACCATATATTTT	CASSMLDTGNTIYF
-	TRBV6-5	once	TRBJ1-1	TGTGCCAGCAGCCTCCTAGGGGGGTCGGACACTGAAGCTTTCTTT	CASSLLGGSDTEAFF
-	TRBV7-8	-	TRBJ2-3	TGTGCCAGCAGCCCTAGGGGCATCCCAGATACGCAGTATTTT	CASSPRGIPDTQYF
TRBD2	TRBV7-8	-	TRBJ2-5	TGTGCCAGCAGCCGCGGGACTAGAGAGACCCAGTACTTC	CASSRGTRETQYF
-	TRBV21-1	-	TRBJ2-7	TGTGCCAGGATCCTGGGAAGTCAGGGGCCTTACGAGCAGTACTTC	CARILGSQGPYEQYF
-	TRBV30	-	TRBJ1-1	TGTGCCTGGACGGGCACTGAAGCTTTCTTT	CAWTGTEAFF
TRBD1	TRBV6-2/TRBV6-3	-	TRBJ1-1	TGTGCCAGCAGTTACGGTAAGGAACAGGGGGCGCGAGGAACTGAAGCTTTCTTT	CASSYGKEQGARGTEAFF
-	TRBV19	-	TRBJ2-3	TGTGCCAGTATTAGCGGCACAGATACGCAGTATTTT	CASISGTDTQYF
-	TRBV2	-	TRBJ1-4	TGTGCCAGCAGTGACATAGGCGGGCGGGGGCGCTCCCTGGAGAATGAAAAACTGTTTTTT	CASSDIGGRGRSLENEKLFF
-	TRBV6-5	-	TRBJ1-4	TGTGCCAGCAGTTACTCTGCAACTAATGAAAAACTGTTTTTT	CASSYSATNEKLFF